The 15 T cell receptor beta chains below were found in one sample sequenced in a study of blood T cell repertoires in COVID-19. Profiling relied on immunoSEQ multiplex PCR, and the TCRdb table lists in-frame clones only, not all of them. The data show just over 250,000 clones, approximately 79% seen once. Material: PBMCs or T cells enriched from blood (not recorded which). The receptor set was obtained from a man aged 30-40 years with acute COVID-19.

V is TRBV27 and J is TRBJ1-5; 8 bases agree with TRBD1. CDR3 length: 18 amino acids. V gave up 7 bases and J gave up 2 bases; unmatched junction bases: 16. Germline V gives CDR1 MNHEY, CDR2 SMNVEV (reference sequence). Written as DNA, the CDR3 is TGTGCCAGCACTTTCTACCCGGACAGGGTAGGAGGCAATCAGCCCCAGCATTTT. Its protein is CASTFYPDRVGGNQPQHF.

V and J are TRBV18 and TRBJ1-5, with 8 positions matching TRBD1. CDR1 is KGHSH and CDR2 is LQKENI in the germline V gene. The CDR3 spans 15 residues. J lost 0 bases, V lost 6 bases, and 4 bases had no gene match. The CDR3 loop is CASSAGTGSNQPQHF. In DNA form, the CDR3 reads TGTGCCAGCTCGGCCGGGACAGGTAGCAATCAGCCCCAGCATTTT.

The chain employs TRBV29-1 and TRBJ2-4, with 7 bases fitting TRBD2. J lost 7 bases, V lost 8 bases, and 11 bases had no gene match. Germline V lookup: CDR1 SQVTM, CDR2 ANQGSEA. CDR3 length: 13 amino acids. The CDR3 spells CSIRLAGVNIQYF. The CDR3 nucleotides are TGCAGCATACGTTTGGCGGGGGTTAACATTCAGTACTTC.

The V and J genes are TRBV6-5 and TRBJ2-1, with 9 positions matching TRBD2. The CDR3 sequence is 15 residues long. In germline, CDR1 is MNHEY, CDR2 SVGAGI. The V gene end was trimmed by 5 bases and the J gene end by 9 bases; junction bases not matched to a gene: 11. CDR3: CASSPIAGAWSEQFF. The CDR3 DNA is TGTGCCAGCAGTCCCATAGCGGGAGCTTGGAGTGAGCAGTTCTTC.

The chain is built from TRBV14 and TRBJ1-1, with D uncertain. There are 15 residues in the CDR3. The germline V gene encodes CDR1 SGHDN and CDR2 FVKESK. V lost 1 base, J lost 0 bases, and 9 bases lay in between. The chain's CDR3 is CASSQVRQLNTEAFF. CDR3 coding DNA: TGTGCCAGCAGCCAAGTGAGGCAGTTGAACACTGAAGCTTTCTTT.

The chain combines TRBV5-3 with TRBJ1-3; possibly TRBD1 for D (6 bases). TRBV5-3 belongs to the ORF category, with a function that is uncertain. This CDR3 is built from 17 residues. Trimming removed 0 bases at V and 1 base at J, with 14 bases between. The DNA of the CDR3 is TGTGCCAGAAGCTTGGGTCTGCAGGGGCTTTCTGGAAACACCATATATTTT. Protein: CARSLGLQGLSGNTIYF.

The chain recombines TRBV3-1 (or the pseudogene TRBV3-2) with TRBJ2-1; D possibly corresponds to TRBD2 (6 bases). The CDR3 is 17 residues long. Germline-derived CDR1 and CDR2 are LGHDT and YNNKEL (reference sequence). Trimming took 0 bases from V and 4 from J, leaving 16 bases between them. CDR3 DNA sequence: TGTGCCAGCAGCCAAGATGTAGCTAGCGTGGGTTACAATGAGCAGTTCTTC. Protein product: CASSQDVASVGYNEQFF.

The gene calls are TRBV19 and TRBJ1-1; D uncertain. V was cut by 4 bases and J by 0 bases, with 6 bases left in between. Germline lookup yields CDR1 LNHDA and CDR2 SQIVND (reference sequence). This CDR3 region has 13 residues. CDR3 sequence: CASSTGLNTEAFF. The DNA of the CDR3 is TGTGCCAGTAGTACGGGGTTGAACACTGAAGCTTTCTTT.

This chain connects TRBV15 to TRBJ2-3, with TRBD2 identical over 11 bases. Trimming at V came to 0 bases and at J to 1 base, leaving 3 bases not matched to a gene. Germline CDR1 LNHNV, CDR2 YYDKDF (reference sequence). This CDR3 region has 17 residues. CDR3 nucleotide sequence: TGTGCCACCAGCAGAGAGTCGGGACTAGCGGGCACAGATACGCAGTATTTT. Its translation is CATSRESGLAGTDTQYF.

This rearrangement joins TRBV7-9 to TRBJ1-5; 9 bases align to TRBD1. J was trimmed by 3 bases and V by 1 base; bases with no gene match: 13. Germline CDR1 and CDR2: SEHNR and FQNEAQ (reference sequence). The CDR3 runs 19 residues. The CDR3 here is CASSLVFGDRDRPNQPQHF. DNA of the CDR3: TGTGCCAGCAGCTTAGTATTCGGGGACAGGGACCGCCCCAATCAGCCCCAGCATTTT.

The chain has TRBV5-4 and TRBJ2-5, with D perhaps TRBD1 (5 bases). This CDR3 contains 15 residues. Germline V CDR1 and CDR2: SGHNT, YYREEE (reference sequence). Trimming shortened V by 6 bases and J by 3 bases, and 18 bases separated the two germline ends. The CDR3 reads CASTQDQGGEETQYF. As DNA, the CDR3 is TGTGCCAGCACCCAGGACCAGGGCGGTGAAGAGACCCAGTACTTC.

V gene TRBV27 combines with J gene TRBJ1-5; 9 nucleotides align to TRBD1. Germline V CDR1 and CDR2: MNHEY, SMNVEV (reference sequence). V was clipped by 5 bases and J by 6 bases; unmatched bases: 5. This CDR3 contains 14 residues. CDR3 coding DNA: TGTGCCAGCAGTCAGGGGACAGGGCCTCAGCCCCAGCATTTT. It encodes CASSQGTGPQPQHF.

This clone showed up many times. CDR3 DNA sequence: TGTGCCAGCAGCCAAGATCTTCGCGGGAAGGAGTTCTTC. Translated: CASSQDLRGKEFF. The chain links TRBV14 to TRBJ2-1; D perhaps matches TRBD2 (6 bases). The CDR3 has 13 residues. Germline CDR1 and CDR2: SGHDN and FVKESK. With 0 bases removed from V and 14 bases from J, the gap between germline ends came to 14 bases.

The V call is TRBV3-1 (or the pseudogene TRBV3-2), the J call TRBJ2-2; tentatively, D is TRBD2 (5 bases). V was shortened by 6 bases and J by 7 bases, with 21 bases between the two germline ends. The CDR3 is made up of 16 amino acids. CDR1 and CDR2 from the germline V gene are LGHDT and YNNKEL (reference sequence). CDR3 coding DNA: TGTGCCAGCAGGGTCCGGGCCCATCCGGAGGACGGGGAGCTGTTTTTT. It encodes CASRVRAHPEDGELFF.

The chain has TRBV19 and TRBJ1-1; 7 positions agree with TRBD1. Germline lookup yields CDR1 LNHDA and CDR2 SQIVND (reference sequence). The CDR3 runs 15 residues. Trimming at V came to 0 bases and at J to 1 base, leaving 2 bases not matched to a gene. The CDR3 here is CASSIDRGKNTEAFF. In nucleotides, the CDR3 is TGTGCCAGTAGTATAGACAGGGGGAAGAACACTGAAGCTTTCTTT.